These T cell receptor beta chains were read from a single sample in a study of blood T cell repertoires in COVID-19. Measured with immunoSEQ multiplex PCR; TCRdb has only the in-frame clones, and not every one. Of about 170,000 clones listed, 80% to 85% are singletons. Specimen: peripheral blood. The receptor source for this set is a human donor with acute or convalescent COVID-19. The donor label of this sample is uncertain. Both conserved end residues are part of each CDR3. A D gene is named only where the DNA matches it firmly.

d_gene: -; v_gene: TRBV19; j_gene: TRBJ1-5; CDR3nt: TGTGCCAGTAGTAATCGAGGGGGTCGGCCGGGCAACAATCAGCCCCAGCATTTT; CDR3aa: CASSNRGGRPGNNQPQHF
d_gene: TRBD2; v_gene: TRBV5-1; j_gene: TRBJ2-1; CDR3nt: TGCGCCAGCAGCGAGGGACTAGCGGAAAACAATGAGCAGTTCTTC; CDR3aa: CASSEGLAENNEQFF
d_gene: TRBD2; v_gene: TRBV5-1; j_gene: TRBJ2-5; CDR3nt: TGCGCCAGCAGCCCGGAGCGGGGGCAAGAGACCCAGTACTTC; CDR3aa: CASSPERGQETQYF
d_gene: -; v_gene: TRBV11-3; j_gene: TRBJ2-2; CDR3nt: TGTGCCAGCAGCCCAACGCAGGGGGGCTCCGGGGAGCTGTTTTTT; CDR3aa: CASSPTQGGSGELFF
d_gene: -; v_gene: TRBV7-9; j_gene: TRBJ2-1; CDR3nt: TGTGCCAGCAGCCCGATGGCTCCCTACAATGAGCAGTTCTTC; CDR3aa: CASSPMAPYNEQFF
d_gene: -; v_gene: TRBV10-3; j_gene: TRBJ2-7; CDR3nt: TGTGCCATCAGTGAGAGACTAGACTACGAGCAGTACTTC; CDR3aa: CAISERLDYEQYF
d_gene: -; v_gene: TRBV2; j_gene: TRBJ1-5; CDR3nt: TGTGCCAGCAGTGAACTCCCCGTCAATCAGCCCCAGCATTTT; CDR3aa: CASSELPVNQPQHF
d_gene: TRBD1; v_gene: TRBV28; j_gene: TRBJ1-1; CDR3nt: TGTGCCAGTGGACAGGGTCTGAAGACTGAAGCTTTCTTT; CDR3aa: CASGQGLKTEAFF
d_gene: TRBD1; v_gene: TRBV7-8; j_gene: TRBJ1-2; CDR3nt: TGTGCCAGCAGCTTCACAGGGGGCTATGGCTACACCTTC; CDR3aa: CASSFTGGYGYTF
d_gene: TRBD2; v_gene: TRBV5-5; j_gene: TRBJ2-1; CDR3nt: TGTGCCAGCAGCGCAAATAGCGGGGGGGCCCACAATGAGCAGTTCTTC; CDR3aa: CASSANSGGAHNEQFF
d_gene: -; v_gene: TRBV5-8; j_gene: TRBJ2-7; CDR3nt: TGTGCCAGCAGCTTGGGAACTTTCCGGACCGGGGACGAGCAGTACTTC; CDR3aa: CASSLGTFRTGDEQYF
d_gene: TRBD1; v_gene: TRBV12-3/TRBV12-4; j_gene: TRBJ1-2; CDR3nt: TGTGCCAGCACTCACAGGGGGCATGGCTACACCTTC; CDR3aa: CASTHRGHGYTF
d_gene: -; v_gene: TRBV11-3; j_gene: TRBJ2-7; CDR3nt: TGTGCCAGCAGCTTAGGCAGGCCCGGGGACGAGCAGTACTTC; CDR3aa: CASSLGRPGDEQYF
d_gene: TRBD1; v_gene: TRBV7-3; j_gene: TRBJ2-3; CDR3nt: TGTGCCAGCAGCTCTTCGACAGGGAAGGGCACAGATACGCAGTATTTT; CDR3aa: CASSSSTGKGTDTQYF